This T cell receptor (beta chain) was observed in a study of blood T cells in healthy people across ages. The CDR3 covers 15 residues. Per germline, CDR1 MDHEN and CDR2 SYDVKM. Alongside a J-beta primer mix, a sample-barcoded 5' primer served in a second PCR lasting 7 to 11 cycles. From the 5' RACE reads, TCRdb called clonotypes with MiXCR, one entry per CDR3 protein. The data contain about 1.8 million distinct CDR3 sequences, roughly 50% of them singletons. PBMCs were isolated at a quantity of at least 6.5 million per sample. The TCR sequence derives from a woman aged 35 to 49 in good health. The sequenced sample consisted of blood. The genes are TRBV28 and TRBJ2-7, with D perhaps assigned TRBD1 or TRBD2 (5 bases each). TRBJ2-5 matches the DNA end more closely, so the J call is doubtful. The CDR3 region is CASSFGAREGETQYF. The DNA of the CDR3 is TGTGCCAGCAGTTTTGGGGCACGTGAGGGAGAGACCCAGTACTTC.